This section outlines one T cell receptor (beta chain) sequence together with its context. These data originate in a study of CD8 T cells in Susac syndrome. Germline V gene lookup returns CDR1 SGHTA and CDR2 FQGTGA. CDR3 length: 11 residues. Trimming pared 8 bases from V and 8 bases from J, leaving 10 bases between. Random hexamers were used to reverse transcribe the RNA input (about 0.45 to 1 ug). Across 54 Vbeta and 13 Jbeta, TCR beta CDR3 was amplified with immunoSEQ multiplex PCR. TCRdb used MiXCR to reprocess the immunoSEQ multiplex PCR reads, holding one entry per CDR3 protein. Found here are approximately 260,000 distinct CDR3 sequences, 90% to 97% of them singletons; the top ten hold under 0.12%.

The chain carries TRBV7-3 and TRBJ2-1, with D possibly matching TRBD2 (6 bases). This TCR came from a human donor with Susac syndrome. Material: CD4+ T cells from PBMCs. The CDR3 region has the DNA TGTGCCAGCCCAACGGGGGATGAGCAGTTCTTC. It translates to CASPTGDEQFF.